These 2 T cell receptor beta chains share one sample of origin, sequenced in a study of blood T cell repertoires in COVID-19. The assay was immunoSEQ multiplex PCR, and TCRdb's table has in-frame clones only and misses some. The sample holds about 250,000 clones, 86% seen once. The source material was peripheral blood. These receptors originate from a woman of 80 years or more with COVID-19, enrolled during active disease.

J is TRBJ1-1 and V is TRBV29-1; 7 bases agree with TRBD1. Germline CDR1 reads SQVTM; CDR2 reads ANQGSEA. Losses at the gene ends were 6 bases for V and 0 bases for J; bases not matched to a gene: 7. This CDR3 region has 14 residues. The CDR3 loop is CSVAGQSMNTEAFF. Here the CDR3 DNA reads TGCAGCGTGGCGGGACAGTCCATGAACACTGAAGCTTTCTTT. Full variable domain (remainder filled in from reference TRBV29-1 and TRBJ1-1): SAVISQKPSRDICQRGTSLTIQCQVDSQVTMMFWYRQQPGQSLTLIATANQGSEATYESGFVIDKFPISRPNLTFSTLTVSNMSPEDSSIYLCSVAGQSMNTEAFFGQGTRLTVV.

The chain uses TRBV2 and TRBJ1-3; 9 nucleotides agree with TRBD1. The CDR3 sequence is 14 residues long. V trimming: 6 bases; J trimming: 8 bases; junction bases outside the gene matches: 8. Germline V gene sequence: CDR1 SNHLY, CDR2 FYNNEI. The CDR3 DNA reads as TGTGCCAGCAGCCGCACAGGGGGCCGGGACACCATATATTTT. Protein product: CASSRTGGRDTIYF.